This T cell receptor (beta chain) derives from a study of neurological immune-mediated disorders. Study-wide points: No expanded-clone CDR3 amino acid sequence recurred across subjects, suggesting private TCR-beta repertoires.

It was by 5'RACE with 10-nucleotide random UMIs that the cDNA was made. Every sequencing run returned over 180 million TCR-beta sequences, which were derived from 15-18 subjects. A single record per CDR3 protein comes from TCRdb applying MiXCR to the 5' RACE reads. Of tens of thousands of distinct CDR3 sequences listed, 13% to 15% were seen once; the top ten hold 6.8%. In regard to this clonotype: Its target is not known.

Per germline, CDR1 SGHDT and CDR2 YYEEEE. This CDR3 spans 13 amino acids. Trimming took 4 bases from V and 6 from J; bases not matched to a gene: 3. Healthy controls comprised blood bank volunteers in Maryland, USA. This chain uses TRBV5-6 with TRBJ1-5; 8 positions agree with TRBD1. This clonotype originated in a woman aged 45-65 years in good health. Sequencing input: PBMCs. The CDR3 nucleotides are TGTGCCAGCAGCCGCGACAGGGGTCAGCCCCAGCATTTT. It translates to CASSRDRGQPQHF.